Reported below is one TCR beta chain. In its sample, this clonotype was seen a few times. No antigen is known for it. Base quality data are lacking; no much larger clone is found one base away. CDR1 and CDR2, per the germline V gene, are SGHRS and YFSETQ. V loses 4 bases at its end and J loses 9 bases; junction bases beyond the gene matches: 15. From cysteine to phenylalanine, the CDR3 is 16 amino acids long. Kept here is only the CDR3 DNA, which spans 48 bases and is read in frame from base 1. These data come from a study of T cells in Graves' hyperthyroidism and ophthalmopathy (dated by TCRdb to about 2019). For context, the study as a whole: Peripheral blood samples were taken at initial diagnosis, before any treatment was given. A discovery cohort of roughly 100 patients, 43 with Graves' ophthalmopathy and over 55 with stable Graves' hyperthyroidism, was used to find distinguishing TCR V-J signatures. For training and testing, the 100 or so patients in the discovery cohort were randomly divided in a 7:3 ratio. According to the paper, TCR Vbeta CDR3 sequencing was carried out on around 140 peripheral blood samples, which came from approximately 43 ophthalmopathy, around 74 hyperthyroidism and about 17 progressor patients. In addition, the study compared T-cell repertoires in thyroid tissue and in blood from several Graves' hyperthyroidism patients. Following sampling, methimazole starting at 30 mg daily was given to hyperthyroidism patients, and high-dose intravenous methylprednisolone was given to ophthalmopathy patients. Whether ophthalmopathy could be predicted prospectively was tested in an independent validation cohort made up of approximately 19 hyperthyroidism patients plus 17 patients who later progressed to ophthalmopathy. The full study reports these points: Most expanded thyroid clonotypes (frequency above 0.001) were also found in blood, which suggests that blood repertoires may mirror thyroid immune responses. No statistical method was used to fix the sample size in advance, and group allocation was not hidden from the investigators. A model built on a 13 V-J signature distinguished ophthalmopathy from stable hyperthyroidism, reaching 87.88% sensitivity and 81% to 83% specificity in cross-validation and 80%/75% in testing. In validation, progression to ophthalmopathy was predicted by the model with almost 71% sensitivity and 72.22% specificity, a median of approximately 6.5 months before onset.

Amplification of TCR beta CDR3 regions was carried out from RNA transcripts. The first round of RT-PCR for the TCR CDR3 was performed with the HTBI primer set and the Qiagen OneStep RT-PCR kit. Libraries were constructed in a second round of multiplex PCR, after which size selection and purification were performed. Paired-end sequencing of the libraries was performed with 100 bp reads on an Illumina HiSeq2000. The authors' pipeline ran thus. Raw data were processed with SOAPnuke, discarding reads with adapters, uncalled bases, mean Phred below 15, or no exact constant-primer or identifier match. High-quality paired reads were merged using COPE v1.2.5, and each unique nucleotide sequence was defined as a clonotype. Clonotypes were aligned to IMGT TRBV, TRBD and TRBJ reference segments using MiTCR v1.1. The analysis was restricted to V-J combinations with a frequency above 0.0001, which together covered around 99% of the repertoires. The TCS score was defined as F50 (clonal expansion) divided by E x V (chaos), with BLOSUM62-based TCRdist calculated between CDR3 peptides within each V-J. Welch's t-statistics and random forest reduced 500 to 650 V-J features to roughly 13, which were used in a naive Bayes classifier (R e1071). Starting from the raw public reads, TCRdb applied fastp trimming at Q25, assembled clones with MiXCR and retained in-frame beta chains. Records with the same CDR3 protein are collapsed into one entry carrying the most frequent genes and DNA. What appears here as the V and J calls and clone size reflects TCRdb's work, not the paper's. This sample gives roughly 630,000 distinct CDR3 sequences in total; 15% to 18% of them show up just once. Around 7.5% of the sample is held by the ten biggest clonotypes.

A patient counted as having stable Graves' hyperthyroidism if no progression to ophthalmopathy occurred over 18 months of follow-up. Hyperthyroidism patients were newly diagnosed, had a disease duration of under 2 months, and were aged 18 to 65 years. Patients with uncontrolled infections, other autoimmune diseases, pregnancy or lactation were excluded. Diagnoses were established on the basis of clinical symptoms, serum thyroxine and TRAb, thyroid ultrasound, and orbital computed tomography. PBMCs were separated from under 12 ml of fresh peripheral blood using Ficoll-Paque density gradient centrifugation. Total RNA was extracted using Trizol reagent, and RNA quality was assessed on an Agilent 2100 Bioanalyzer.

Rearrangement joined TRBV5-1 to TRBJ2-1, with TRBD1 matching 8 junction bases. The sequence was collected from a woman in her thirties with Graves' hyperthyroidism. Sequencing used blood. CDR3 loop: CASSLRQGMRPGEQFF. The DNA sequence is TGCGCCAGCAGCCTCCGACAGGGGATGCGTCCGGGTGAGCAGTTCTTC.